These 4 T cell receptor beta chains originate from one sample sequenced in a study of spatial heterogeneity in lung cancer. The time point denotes: sample taken at primary tumor resection. For these TCRs, the target antigens are not known. Overall study results and limits: It was found that expanded intratumoral alpha and beta TCR counts tracked tumor mutation counts.

Each CDR3 protein is one row after TCRdb ran MiXCR on the 5' RACE reads. The repertoire has fewer than 25,000 distinct CDR3 sequences, approximately 4.3% of them found once; the top ten carry 9% to 10%. Material: lung tumor tissue, obtained at surgery. These receptor sequences come from a male donor with early-stage non-small cell lung cancer.

Many counts were recorded for this clonotype. J is TRBJ2-7 and V is TRBV7-8; tentatively, D is TRBD1 (5 bases). The CDR3 runs 15 residues. Between the trimmed V and J ends, which lost 1 base and 1 base, there was a span of 11 bases. CDR1 is SGHVS, CDR2 FQNEAQ, per germline. The DNA for the CDR3 is TGTGCCAGCAGCTTAGGTAGTCAGGGATCCTACGAGCAGTACTTC. It specifies CASSLGSQGSYEQYF.

This clonotype occurred many times. The V gene is TRBV24-1, the J gene TRBJ2-1, with 7 nucleotides matching TRBD2. Looked up from germline, CDR1 is KGHDR and CDR2 is SFDVKD. After removal of 8 bases from V and 7 bases from J, the junction contained 7 bases not matched to a gene. CDR3 length: 13 residues. Here the CDR3 reads CATTGGSLNEQFF. The DNA of the CDR3 is TGTGCCACCACCGGGGGGTCGTTAAATGAGCAGTTCTTC.

This clonotype appeared many times. V is TRBV29-1 and J is TRBJ2-3; D may be TRBD2 (6 bases). The V gene's germline CDR1 is SQVTM and CDR2 ANQGSEA. Trimming stripped 3 bases from V and 4 bases from J, with 14 bases between. The CDR3 runs 14 residues. CDR3 protein: CSVDSGEGPDTQYF. In nucleotides, the CDR3 is TGCAGCGTTGATTCGGGGGAAGGGCCAGATACGCAGTATTTT.

This clonotype was observed many times. The CDR3 here is CAIEKGNEQFF. DNA of the CDR3: TGTGCCATAGAGAAGGGGAATGAGCAGTTCTTC. The V call is TRBV10-3, the J call TRBJ2-1, with D possibly TRBD1 on 5 matching bases. The germline V gene encodes CDR1 ENHRY and CDR2 SYGVKD. The ends were cut back, 9 bases at V and 7 bases at J, with 10 bases in the middle. This CDR3 comprises 11 residues.